This T cell receptor (beta chain) was sequenced in a study of shared clonotypes between healthy human individuals (dated by TCRdb to 2018 to 2021). Notes on the research overall: Three men and two women, aged 18 to 49 years, made up the cohort. For each donor, CD4 naive and CD4 memory were each given three plates, CD8 naive was given two plates, and CD8 memory was given one plate. To estimate repertoire size and how much clonotypes are shared between individuals, the study performed deep sequencing of blood TCR repertoires from about 5 healthy adults. Different laboratories and diverse techniques were used to prepare libraries and sequence TCR repertoires, to increase sequencing depth and limit assay-specific biases. Per donor, leukapheresis produced somewhere between about 0.85 and 10 billion PBMCs. Paper-wide results and their limitations: Across several donors, 5% to 6% of naive CD4, roughly 3.8% of naive CD8, about 2.3% of memory CD4, and about 0.44% of memory CD8 clonotypes were shared. Because the study included a small number of donors, the genetic and exposure-history diversity represented was limited. Compared with non-shared clonotypes, the clonotypes found in all four sorted-subset donors had higher generation probabilities. Based on pairwise subsampling, the degree of clonotype sharing among donors was expected to be affected by sequencing depth. Even with the large sequencing depth, rarefaction of the sorted-subset datasets indicated that sequencing was incomplete. Estimated clonotype richness was generally larger for naive than for memory subsets. Only blood was sampled, and tissue TCR repertoires likely differ from those in blood.

In regard to this clone: Its antigen has not been determined. The input lacks base qualities; no much larger clone sits a single base away.

TCR CDR3 regions were amplified from genomic DNA by multiplex PCR using the deep immunoSEQ assay. For each cell subset, the extracted genomic DNA was distributed evenly across all wells of several immunoSEQ 96-well plates, and each plate served as one replicate. For sorted subsets, about 200 ng genomic DNA, equal to tens of thousands of T cell genomes, was loaded into each replicate PCR. Purified libraries were quantified with a Qubit 3.0 fluorometer, sized on a Bioanalyzer 2100, and re-quantified with the KAPA Library Quantification kit. Every immunoSEQ 96-well plate was sequenced on a dedicated single-read 150-cycle Illumina NextSeq 550 flow cell. As for the authors' bioinformatics: Because only junctional sequences without quality scores were contained in the immunoSEQ output, filtering matching that applied to full-length reads could not be performed. To assign V/J genes and CDR3, sequences were annotated using PyIR, a Python wrapper for IgBLAST v1.9, with IMGT germline references. Reads were removed for weak V/J assignments (E-value above 1e-6), missing CDR3, stop codons, out-of-frame junctions, or ambiguous translated residues. A V3J clonotype was defined by an identical inferred V gene, J gene, and CDR3 amino acid sequence. The percentage overlap between two repertoires was calculated by dividing the number of shared unique clonotypes by the size of the smaller repertoire. Richness of each repertoire was evaluated using RTK rarefaction, the Chao1 estimator, and Recon v2.1 estimates of unobserved clonotypes. Generation probabilities for all TCRbeta clonotypes obtained by the gDNA method from a few donors were computed using OLGA. TCRdb obtained this table from immuneACCESS and retained in-frame rearrangements with V and J assigned. These tables miss some clones; where compared with another copy, unresolved V genes account for less than half of the shortfall, and the remainder is unexplained. The V and J calls and clone size are taken from that table; D and trimming were inferred from the DNA. Here the sample has approximately 720,000 clones; around 92% occur a single time. The ten largest clonotypes hold 24% of the sample.

CDR1 GTSNPN and CDR2 SVGIG were looked up in the germline V gene (reference sequence). V sheds 0 bases and J sheds 3 bases, leaving 12 bases between their ends. The CDR3, from cysteine to phenylalanine, totals 14 residues. Only the CDR3 DNA stays, 42 bases, in frame from base 1. CD8 naive samples were CD45RO-negative cells positively selected for CCR7, giving a CD45RA+CCR7+ population that excluded TemRA cells. Healthy HIV-negative adults with no recently reported acute infections or vaccinations were included as donors. Every donor was a Caucasian adult living in Nashville, Tennessee, USA. Blood was collected by leukapheresis, and PBMCs were isolated by Ficoll-Histopaque density gradient centrifugation and then cryopreserved in liquid nitrogen vapor phase. Analytical flow cytometry was used to check the purity and quantity of each magnetically sorted T cell population. Genomic DNA was isolated from each sorted fraction and quantified by UV absorbance on a Nanodrop 2000c.

The sample taken for sequencing was naive CD8+ T cells sorted from blood. This sample's cell subset or site label indicates: CD45RA+CCR7+. This TCR was sampled from a man younger than 40 in good health. In this chain, TRBV30 is recombined with TRBJ2-7; the D gene assignment is perhaps TRBD1 or TRBD2, with each matching 5 bases. The CDR3: CAWSVGTGVYEQYF. The nucleotide sequence is given as TGTGCCTGGAGTGTAGGGACGGGCGTCTACGAGCAGTACTTC.